This T cell receptor beta chain comes out of a study of PD-1 blockade in classical Hodgkin lymphoma. Profiling relied on immunoSEQ multiplex PCR, and the TCRdb table lists in-frame clones only, not all of them. The table records 75,000 to 95,000 clones, 83% of them present only once. With 3 bases removed from V and 5 bases from J, the gap between germline ends came to 17 bases. CDR1 SGHNT and CDR2 YYREEE come from the germline V gene (reference sequence). The CDR3 loop spans 15 amino acids. Described time point: cycle 4 day 1 (C4D1), after five to seven weeks of nivolumab. Relapse was seen in all patients after autologous stem cell transplantation, and brentuximab vedotin exposure was variable.

The chain couples TRBV5-4 to TRBJ1-1; D is uncertain. Source: peripheral blood mononuclear cells (PBMCs), taken before the fourth cycle of nivolumab. This receptor was obtained from a human donor with classical Hodgkin lymphoma. The chain's CDR3 is CASSSHPSLRTEAFF. For the CDR3, the DNA is TGTGCCAGCAGCTCCCACCCGTCCTTGAGAACTGAAGCTTTCTTT.